The TCR beta chain described here comes from a study of neurological immune-mediated disorders. Regarding the study as a whole: While HTLV-1-associated myelopathy showed the greatest TCR clonal expansion, multiple sclerosis showed the least, falling below healthy controls.

This clonotype appeared a few times. Its antigen remains unidentified. By 5'RACE with 10-nucleotide random UMIs, the cDNA was made. TCRdb ran MiXCR on the 5' RACE reads and lists one entry per CDR3 protein. The table shows tens of thousands of distinct CDR3 sequences, with roughly 3.8% occurring only once. The sequencing sample was made of PBMCs. The receptor comes from a man younger than 45 with multiple sclerosis.

This CDR3 reads CASLSPDTQYF. CDR3 nucleotide sequence: TGTGCCAGCCTCAGTCCAGATACGCAGTATTTT. The chain recombines TRBV6-6 with TRBJ2-3; no clear D gene. V shed 8 bases and J shed 4 bases, with 7 bases lying between them. The CDR3 is 11 amino acids. The germline CDR1 and CDR2 sequences are MNHNY and SVGAGI (reference sequence).